This T cell receptor beta chain is from a study of shared clonotypes between healthy human individuals. Methods used by the authors: Without quality scores, immunoSEQ junctional reads could not be filtered like full-length reads. TCRdb's copy holds only in-frame clones and misses some; the assay was immunoSEQ multiplex PCR. The DNA gave D and trimming, while V, J and clone size come from that table. Altogether about a million clones are present, about 76% being singletons, with the ten largest covering approximately 1.3%. Study-wide results and caveats: What rarefaction showed was incomplete sorted-subset sequencing despite large depth. Researchers sampled blood only, noting tissue repertoires likely differ.

J gave up 4 bases and V 9 bases, and 6 bases lay outside the gene matches. The CDR3 is 13 residues long. Germline CDR1 reads KGHSH; CDR2 reads LQKENI. Turning to this clone: As yet, its antigen is unknown.

The sample was memory CD4+ T cells sorted from blood. Subset described: CD45RA-negative fraction. The gene calls are TRBV18 and TRBJ2-1, with TRBD1 matching 7 bases. The clonotype comes from a man between 18 and 35 years old in good health. The CDR3 is CASGEQGYNEQFF. Written as DNA, the CDR3 is TGTGCCAGTGGGGAACAGGGGTACAATGAGCAGTTCTTC.